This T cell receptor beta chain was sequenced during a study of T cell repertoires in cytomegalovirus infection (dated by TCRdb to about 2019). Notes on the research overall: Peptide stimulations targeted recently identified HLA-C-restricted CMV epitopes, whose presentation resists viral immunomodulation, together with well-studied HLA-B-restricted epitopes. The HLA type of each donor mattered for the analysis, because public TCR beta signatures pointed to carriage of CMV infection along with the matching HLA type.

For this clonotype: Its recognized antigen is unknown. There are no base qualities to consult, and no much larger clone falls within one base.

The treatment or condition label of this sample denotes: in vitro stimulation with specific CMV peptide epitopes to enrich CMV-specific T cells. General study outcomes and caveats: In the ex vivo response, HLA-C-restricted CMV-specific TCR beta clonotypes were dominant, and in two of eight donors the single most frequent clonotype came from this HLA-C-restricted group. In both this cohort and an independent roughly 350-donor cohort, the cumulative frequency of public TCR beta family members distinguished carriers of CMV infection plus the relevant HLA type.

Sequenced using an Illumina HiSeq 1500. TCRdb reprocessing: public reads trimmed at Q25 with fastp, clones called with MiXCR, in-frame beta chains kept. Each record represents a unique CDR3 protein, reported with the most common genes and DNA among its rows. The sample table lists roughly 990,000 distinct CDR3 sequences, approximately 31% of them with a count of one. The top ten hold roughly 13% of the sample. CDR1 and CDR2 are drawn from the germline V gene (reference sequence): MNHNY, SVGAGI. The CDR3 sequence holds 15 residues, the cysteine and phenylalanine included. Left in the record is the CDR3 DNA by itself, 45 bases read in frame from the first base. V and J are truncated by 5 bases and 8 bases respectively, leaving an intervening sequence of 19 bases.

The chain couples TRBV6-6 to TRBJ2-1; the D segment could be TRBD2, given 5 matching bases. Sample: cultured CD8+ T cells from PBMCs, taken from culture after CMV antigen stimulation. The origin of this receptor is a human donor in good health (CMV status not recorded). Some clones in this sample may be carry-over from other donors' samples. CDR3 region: CASSDGLQLRDEQFF. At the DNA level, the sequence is TGTGCCAGCAGTGATGGACTTCAACTACGGGATGAGCAGTTCTTC.